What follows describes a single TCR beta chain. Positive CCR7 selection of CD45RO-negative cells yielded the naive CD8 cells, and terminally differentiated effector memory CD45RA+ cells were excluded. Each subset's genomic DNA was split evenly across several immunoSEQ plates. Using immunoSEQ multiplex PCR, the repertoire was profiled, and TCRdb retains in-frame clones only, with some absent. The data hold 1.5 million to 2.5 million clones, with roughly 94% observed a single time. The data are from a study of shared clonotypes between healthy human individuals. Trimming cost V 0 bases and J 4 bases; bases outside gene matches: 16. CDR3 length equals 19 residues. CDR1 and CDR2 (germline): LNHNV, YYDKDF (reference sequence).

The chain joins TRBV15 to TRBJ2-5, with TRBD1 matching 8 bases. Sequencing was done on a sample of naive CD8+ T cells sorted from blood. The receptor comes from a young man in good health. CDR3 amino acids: CATSRDLVITTTGVETQYF. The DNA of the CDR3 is TGTGCCACCAGCAGAGATTTAGTAATAACAACGACAGGGGTAGAGACCCAGTACTTC.